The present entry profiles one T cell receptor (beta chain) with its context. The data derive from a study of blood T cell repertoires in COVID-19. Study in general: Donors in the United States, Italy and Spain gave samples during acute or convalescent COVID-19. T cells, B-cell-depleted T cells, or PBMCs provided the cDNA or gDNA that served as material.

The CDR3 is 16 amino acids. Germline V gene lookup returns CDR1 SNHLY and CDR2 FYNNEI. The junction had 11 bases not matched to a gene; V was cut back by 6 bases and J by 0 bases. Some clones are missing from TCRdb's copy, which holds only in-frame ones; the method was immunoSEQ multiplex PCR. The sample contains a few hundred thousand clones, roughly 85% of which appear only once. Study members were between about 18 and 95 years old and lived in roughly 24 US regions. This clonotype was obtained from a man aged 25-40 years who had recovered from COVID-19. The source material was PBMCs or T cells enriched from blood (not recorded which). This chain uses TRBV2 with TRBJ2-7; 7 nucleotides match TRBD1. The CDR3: CASSPQGWDSSYEQYF. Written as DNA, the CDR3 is TGTGCCAGCAGCCCACAGGGCTGGGACAGCTCCTACGAGCAGTACTTC.